This TCR beta chain was identified in a study of regulatory T cells in long-lasting Graves disease. Study summary: The antithyroid drugs taken by newly diagnosed Graves' patients had been used for under 3 months. Study-wide results and limits: Public clonotype sharing was higher in persistent than newly diagnosed patients. Analyses excluded thyroid tissue, covering peripheral blood alone. Owing to a sample size that was small, accuracy may have been reduced.

Time point described: newly diagnosed GD, antithyroid drugs for less than 3 months. PBMC-derived RNA was used for the TCR library. Germline values: CDR1 SGHTA, CDR2 FQGNSA. V lost 3 bases and J lost 6, with 9 bases in between. This CDR3 is built from 13 residues. Libraries of TCR beta came from iRepertoire HTBI primers plus Arm-PCR of CDR3 regions. A single record per CDR3 protein comes from TCRdb applying MiXCR to the multiplex PCR reads. The table shows some 320,000 distinct CDR3 sequences, with 15% to 20% occurring only once. This clonotype was counted only a few times. Its matching antigen is unknown.

The rearrangement links TRBV7-2 to TRBJ1-5; TRBD1 is a possible D gene (5 bases). The TCR sequence derives from a female donor with Graves disease. The specimen comprised peripheral blood mononuclear cells (PBMCs), sampled at new diagnosis, from a patient treated with antithyroid drugs. CDR3 DNA sequence: TGTGCCAGCAGCTTGGGACCCACTCAGCCCCAGCATTTT. It translates to CASSLGPTQPQHF.